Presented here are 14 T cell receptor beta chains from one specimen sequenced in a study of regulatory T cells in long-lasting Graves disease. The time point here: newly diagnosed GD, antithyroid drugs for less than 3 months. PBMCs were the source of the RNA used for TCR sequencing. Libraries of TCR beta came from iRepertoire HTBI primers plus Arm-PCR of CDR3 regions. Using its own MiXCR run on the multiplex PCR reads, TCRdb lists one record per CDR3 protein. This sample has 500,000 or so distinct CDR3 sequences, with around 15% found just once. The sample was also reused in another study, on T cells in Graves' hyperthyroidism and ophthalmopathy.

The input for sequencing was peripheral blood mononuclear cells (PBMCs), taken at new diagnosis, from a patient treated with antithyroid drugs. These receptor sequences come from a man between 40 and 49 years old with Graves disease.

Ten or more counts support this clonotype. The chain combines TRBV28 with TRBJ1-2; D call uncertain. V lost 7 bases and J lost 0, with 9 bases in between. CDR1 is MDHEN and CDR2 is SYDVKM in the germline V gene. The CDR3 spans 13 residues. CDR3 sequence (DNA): TGTGCCAGCACACTCCTCGCTAACTATGGCTACACCTTC. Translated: CASTLLANYGYTF.

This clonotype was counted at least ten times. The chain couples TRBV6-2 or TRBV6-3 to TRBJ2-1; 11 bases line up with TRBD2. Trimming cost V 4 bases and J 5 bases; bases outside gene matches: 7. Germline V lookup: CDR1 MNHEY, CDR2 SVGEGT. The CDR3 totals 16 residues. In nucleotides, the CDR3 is TGTGCCAGCAGTTTACTAGCGGGAGCCCTTGACAATGAGCAGTTCTTC. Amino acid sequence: CASSLLAGALDNEQFF.

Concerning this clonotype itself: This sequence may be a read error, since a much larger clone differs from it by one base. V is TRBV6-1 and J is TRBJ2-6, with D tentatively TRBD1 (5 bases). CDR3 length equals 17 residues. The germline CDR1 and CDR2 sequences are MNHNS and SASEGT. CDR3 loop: CATIPDGSTAGANVPTF. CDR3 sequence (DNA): TGTGCCACCATCCCAGATGGGTCGACGGCTGGGGCCAACGTCCCGACTTTC.

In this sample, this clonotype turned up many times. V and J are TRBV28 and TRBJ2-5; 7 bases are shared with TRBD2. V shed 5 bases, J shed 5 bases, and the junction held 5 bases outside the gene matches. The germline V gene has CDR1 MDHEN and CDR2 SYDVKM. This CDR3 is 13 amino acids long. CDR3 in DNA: TGTGCCAGCAGTCGGACTAGGAGGGAGACCCAGTACTTC. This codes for CASSRTRRETQYF.

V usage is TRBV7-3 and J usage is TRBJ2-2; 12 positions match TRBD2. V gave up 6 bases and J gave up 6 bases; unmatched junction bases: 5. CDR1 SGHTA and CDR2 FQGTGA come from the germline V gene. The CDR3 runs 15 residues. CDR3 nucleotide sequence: TGTGCCAGCAGACAGACTAGCGGGAGTGCCGGGGAGCTGTTTTTT. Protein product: CASRQTSGSAGELFF.

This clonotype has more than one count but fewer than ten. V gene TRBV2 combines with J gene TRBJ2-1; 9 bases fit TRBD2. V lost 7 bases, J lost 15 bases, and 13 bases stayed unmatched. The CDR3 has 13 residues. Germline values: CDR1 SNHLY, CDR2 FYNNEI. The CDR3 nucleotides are TGTGCCAGCATTGATCAAGCGGGAGGTCGGAGGTTCTTC. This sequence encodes CASIDQAGGRRFF.

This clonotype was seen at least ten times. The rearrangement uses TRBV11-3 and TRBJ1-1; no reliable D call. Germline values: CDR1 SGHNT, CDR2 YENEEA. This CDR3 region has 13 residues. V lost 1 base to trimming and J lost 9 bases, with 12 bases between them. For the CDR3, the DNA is TGTGCCAGCAGCTTAGGTGGCGTATCAAAAGCTTTCTTT. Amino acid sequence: CASSLGGVSKAFF. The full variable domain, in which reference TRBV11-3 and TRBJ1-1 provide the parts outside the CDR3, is EAGVVQSPRYKIIEKKQPVAFWCNPISGHNTLYWYLQNLGQGPELLIRYENEEAVDDSQLPKDRFSAERLKGVDSTLKIQPAELGDSAVYLCASSLGGVSKAFFGQGTRLTVV.

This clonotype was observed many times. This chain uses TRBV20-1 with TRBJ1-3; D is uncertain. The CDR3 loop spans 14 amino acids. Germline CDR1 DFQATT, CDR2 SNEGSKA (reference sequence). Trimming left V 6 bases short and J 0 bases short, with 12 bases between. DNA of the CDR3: TGCAGTGCCCTACGTTGGAGCTCTGGAAACACCATATATTTT. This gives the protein CSALRWSSGNTIYF.

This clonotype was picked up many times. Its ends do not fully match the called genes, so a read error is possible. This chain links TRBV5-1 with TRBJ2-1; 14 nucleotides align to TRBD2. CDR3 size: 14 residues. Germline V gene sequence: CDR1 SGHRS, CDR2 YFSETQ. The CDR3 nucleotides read TGTGCCAGCAGTTTGGGGACTAGCGGGAGAGAGCAGTTCTTC. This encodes CASSLGTSGREQFF.

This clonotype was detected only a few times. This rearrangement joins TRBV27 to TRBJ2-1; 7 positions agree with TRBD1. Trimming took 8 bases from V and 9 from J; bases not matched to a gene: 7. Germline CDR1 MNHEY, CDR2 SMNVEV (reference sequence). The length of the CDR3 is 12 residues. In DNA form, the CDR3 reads TGTGCCAGCGGAACGGGACAGACTGAGCAGTTCTTC. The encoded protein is CASGTGQTEQFF.

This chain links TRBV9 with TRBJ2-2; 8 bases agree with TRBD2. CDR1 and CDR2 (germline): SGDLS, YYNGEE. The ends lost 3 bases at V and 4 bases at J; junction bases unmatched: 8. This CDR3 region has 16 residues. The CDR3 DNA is TGTGCCAGCAGCGCCCGGACTAGCTGGAGCACCGGGGAGCTGTTTTTT. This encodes CASSARTSWSTGELFF.

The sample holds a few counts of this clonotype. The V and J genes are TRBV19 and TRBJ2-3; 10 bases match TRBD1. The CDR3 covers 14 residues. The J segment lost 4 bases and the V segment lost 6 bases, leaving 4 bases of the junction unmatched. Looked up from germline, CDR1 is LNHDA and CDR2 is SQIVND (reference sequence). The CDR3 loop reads CASRTGGSADTQYF. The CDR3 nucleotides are TGTGCCAGTAGGACAGGGGGCTCGGCAGATACGCAGTATTTT.

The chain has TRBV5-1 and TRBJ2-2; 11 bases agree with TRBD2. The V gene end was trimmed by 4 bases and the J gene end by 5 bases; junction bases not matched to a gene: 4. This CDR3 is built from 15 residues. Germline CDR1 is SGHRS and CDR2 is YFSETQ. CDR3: CASSRSGRETGELFF. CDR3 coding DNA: TGCGCCAGCAGCCGTAGCGGGAGGGAGACCGGGGAGCTGTTTTTT.

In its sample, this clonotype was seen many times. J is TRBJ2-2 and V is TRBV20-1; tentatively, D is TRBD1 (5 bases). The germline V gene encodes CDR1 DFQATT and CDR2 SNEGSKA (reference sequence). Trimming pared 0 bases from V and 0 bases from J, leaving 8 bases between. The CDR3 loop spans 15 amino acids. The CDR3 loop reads CSARDRQSNTGELFF. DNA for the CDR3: TGCAGTGCTAGAGACCGACAGTCGAACACCGGGGAGCTGTTTTTT.